This T cell receptor (beta chain) came from a study of blood T cells in healthy people across ages. General study results and limits: For the donors, CMV status was unknown and possibly confounded expanded clonotype changes.

Points on this clonotype: Its antigen is currently unknown.

The CDR3 extends over 12 amino acids. CDR1 and CDR2 (germline): SEHNR, FQNEAQ (reference sequence). The germline V and J ends were trimmed by 4 bases and 4 bases, with 7 bases remaining between them. A J-beta primer mix and a sample-barcoded 5' primer were used in a second PCR of about 7 to 12 cycles. TCRdb recomputed calls from the 5' RACE reads with MiXCR, one row per CDR3 protein. The sample shows around 1,700,000 distinct CDR3 sequences, about 30% of them seen only once. The TCR originated in a woman in her twenties or thirties in good health. V and J are TRBV7-9 and TRBJ2-5; D uncertain. Sequencing used blood. CDR3 sequence reads: CASSSFGETQYF. As DNA, the CDR3 is TGTGCCAGCAGCTCCTTCGGAGAGACCCAGTACTTC.